Detailed here is one T cell receptor (beta chain). Its antigen is not identified. The source of the sample is a study of CD8 T cells in Susac syndrome. Findings and limits, study-wide: There were some 16 Susac-specific public clones in total CD8+ repertoires and about 5 in CD8+ TEMRA repertoires.

Random hexamers were used to reverse transcribe an amount of roughly 0.5 to 1 ug RNA. One entry per CDR3 protein, called by TCRdb with MiXCR from the immunoSEQ multiplex PCR reads. In the table there are some 110,000 distinct CDR3 sequences, approximately 94% of which are singletons. V dropped 6 bases and J dropped 2 bases, with 10 bases sitting between them. Germline loops: CDR1 DFQATT, CDR2 SNEGSKA (reference sequence). The CDR3 covers 13 residues. The sequencing sample was made of CD8+ T cells from PBMCs. The chain recombines TRBV20-1 with TRBJ2-2, with D hard to call. The TCR sequence derives from a human donor with Susac syndrome. CDR3 protein: CSANELNTGELFF. CDR3 sequence (DNA): TGCAGTGCCAACGAGCTTAACACCGGGGAGCTGTTTTTT.